These T cell receptor beta chains were read from a single sample in a study of type 1 and type 2 diabetes patients. TCRdb reprocessed the multiplex PCR reads with MiXCR, giving one entry per CDR3 protein. Found here are approximately 260,000 distinct CDR3 sequences, roughly 44% of them singletons; the top ten hold about 13%. The sequenced sample consisted of peripheral blood mononuclear cells (PBMCs). Receptors originate from a man between 18 and 35 years old with type 2 diabetes. Each CDR3 is given with its conserved first and last residue. The D gene is left open where the match is weak. For some rows the clone size is stated as once, few or many, or as a class when expanded; others skip it.

TRBV7-3	NA	TRBJ2-2	NA	TGTGCCAGCAGCTTAAGAGCGTTGGGGGCCGGGGAGCTGTTTTTT	CASSLRALGAGELFF
TRBV20-1	NA	TRBJ2-5	NA	TGCAGTGGAGGTGGCCGGGATGAGACCCAGTACTTC	CSGGGRDETQYF
TRBV10-3	few	TRBJ2-1	TRBD1	TGTGCCATCGACACAGGGGTGGGTAGTGAGCAGTTCTTC	CAIDTGVGSEQFF
TRBV4-2	few	TRBJ2-6	NA	TGTGCCAGCAGCCAAGAGGGAGTTAACGTCCTGACTTTC	CASSQEGVNVLTF
TRBV2	few	TRBJ2-3	NA	TGTGCCAGCAGGGCGGGCAGCAGCACAGATACGCAGTATTTT	CASRAGSSTDTQYF
TRBV7-8	few	TRBJ2-3	NA	TGTGCCAGCAGCTTAGGACTCCCGAGGGATACGCAGTATTTT	CASSLGLPRDTQYF
TRBV20-1	NA	TRBJ2-5	TRBD2	TGCAGTGCTAAGACTAGCGGGGGGGAAGAGACCCAGTACTTC	CSAKTSGGEETQYF
TRBV4-2	NA	TRBJ2-7	NA	TGTGCCAGCAGCCAAGAGGACGGCTACGAGCAGTACTTC	CASSQEDGYEQYF
TRBV27	NA	TRBJ1-1	NA	TGTGCCAGCAGGGCTGGGGCGGTCGCGAACACTGAAGCTTTCTTT	CASRAGAVANTEAFF
TRBV18	few	TRBJ1-1	NA	TGTGCCAGCTCACCTGGAAACATGAACACTGAAGCTTTCTTT	CASSPGNMNTEAFF
TRBV7-9	NA	TRBJ1-5	TRBD1	TGTGCCAGCAGCGGCCGGGACAGGGATTATAGCAATCAGCCCCAGCATTTT	CASSGRDRDYSNQPQHF
TRBV30	many	TRBJ2-6	NA	TGTGCCTGGCTAGGGCGCTCTGGGGCCAACGTCCTGACTTTC	CAWLGRSGANVLTF
TRBV25-1	NA	TRBJ2-2	NA	TGTGCCAGCAGCCCAGGGGCACAGGGTAACACCGGGGAGCTGTTTTTT	CASSPGAQGNTGELFF
TRBV7-3	NA	TRBJ2-7	TRBD1	TGTGCCAGCAGCTTCCACGGGACAGCAAACCTCTACGAGCAGTACTTC	CASSFHGTANLYEQYF
TRBV29-1	NA	TRBJ2-3	NA	TGCAGCACTACCAGAGGGAGTCTAGATACGCAGTATTTT	CSTTRGSLDTQYF
TRBV2	once	TRBJ2-7	NA	TGTGCCAGCATCGCCACAGTTTCCTACGAGCAGTACTTC	CASIATVSYEQYF
TRBV11-2	few	TRBJ1-1	NA	TGTGCCAGCAGTCTACGGTCGAACACTGAAGCTTTCTTT	CASSLRSNTEAFF
TRBV5-1	NA	TRBJ2-1	NA	TGCGCCAGCAGCGCCGGGACTGGAATGTACAATGAGCAGTTCTTC	CASSAGTGMYNEQFF
TRBV5-1	NA	TRBJ2-7	NA	TGCGCCAGCCGTTCTCCGACAGGGAGGTACGAGCAGTACTTC	CASRSPTGRYEQYF
TRBV7-3	few	TRBJ2-2	TRBD2	TGTGCCAGCAGCTTGGGACTACCTGCCGGGGAGCTGTTTTTT	CASSLGLPAGELFF
TRBV7-2	few	TRBJ2-7	NA	TGTGCCAGCAGTCACGACAGTTACGAGCAGTACTTC	CASSHDSYEQYF
TRBV7-9	once	TRBJ1-3	NA	TGTGCCAGCAGCTTCGACGCCAGCTCTGGAAACACCATATATTTT	CASSFDASSGNTIYF
TRBV10-1	many	TRBJ1-1	NA	TGCGCCAGCAGGCCGGGTTTGAACACTGAAGCTTTCTTT	CASRPGLNTEAFF
TRBV7-2	NA	TRBJ2-7	TRBD1	TGCGCCAGCAGCCAATGGACAGGGGGCTACGAGCAGTACTTC	CASSQWTGGYEQYF
TRBV5-1	few	TRBJ2-7	NA	TGCGCCAGCAGCTTCGATCAGCGGGCCTACGAGCAGTACTTC	CASSFDQRAYEQYF
TRBV20-1	NA	TRBJ1-2	NA	TGCAGTGCTAGTTTAGTAGGTGGCTACACCTTC	CSASLVGGYTF
TRBV20-1	NA	TRBJ2-5	TRBD2	TGCAGTGCTAGACTAGCGGGAGGGCCCCCTGAGGAGACCCAGTACTTC	CSARLAGGPPEETQYF
TRBV7-8	few	TRBJ2-7	TRBD1	TGTGCCAGCAGTGCGCTGCCCCGGGACAGGGTCCACGAGCAGTACTTC	CASSALPRDRVHEQYF
TRBV19	few	TRBJ1-1	TRBD1	TGTGCCAGTAGTATAAGGGGACAGACTTCTGAAGCTTTCTTT	CASSIRGQTSEAFF
TRBV11-2	NA	TRBJ1-5	NA	TGTGCCAGCAGCTTAGATTATAGCAATCAGCCCCAGCATTTT	CASSLDYSNQPQHF
TRBV4-3	NA	TRBJ1-5	NA	TGCGCCAGCAGCCAAGATTACGGGAGTCGAAATCAGCCCCAGCATTTT	CASSQDYGSRNQPQHF
TRBV7-8	NA	TRBJ2-5	TRBD2	TGTGCCAGCAGTGTAGCGGGGATCGGAGAGACCCAGTACTTC	CASSVAGIGETQYF
TRBV6-5	once	TRBJ2-6	NA	TGTGCCAGCAGTCATTCCGACCCGGCTGGGGCCAACGTCCTGACTTTC	CASSHSDPAGANVLTF
TRBV30	NA	TRBJ2-1	TRBD2	TGTGCCTGGAGTTGGGGCGGGAGCTCCTACAATGAGCAGTTCTTC	CAWSWGGSSYNEQFF
TRBV18	NA	TRBJ1-2	TRBD1	TGTGCCAGCTCCCAGGACAGGTCCTATGGCTACACCTTC	CASSQDRSYGYTF
TRBV20-1	NA	TRBJ1-1	NA	TGCAGTGCTTTACAGGTGGCTGTGAACACTGAAGCTTTCTTT	CSALQVAVNTEAFF
TRBV4-3	NA	TRBJ2-1	TRBD1	TGCGCCAGCAGCCTCGGGACAGGGGAGAGTAATGAGCAGTTCTTC	CASSLGTGESNEQFF
TRBV24-1	NA	TRBJ1-5	NA	TGTGCCACCAGTCTTGGGGGTAGTACTAATCAGCCCCAGCATTTT	CATSLGGSTNQPQHF
TRBV6-4	NA	TRBJ2-2	NA	TGTGCCAGCAGACTCGGCGGCACCGGGGAGCTGTTTTTT	CASRLGGTGELFF
TRBV29-1	NA	TRBJ1-1	TRBD1	TGCAGCGTATTAAACAGGGGGAACACTGAAGCTTTCTTT	CSVLNRGNTEAFF
TRBV20-1	NA	TRBJ2-7	NA	TGCAGTGCTGACCTATTGGGGAACGAGCAGTACTTC	CSADLLGNEQYF
TRBV27	NA	TRBJ1-2	TRBD1	TGTGCCACCAGTTTACAGGGGGCTAACTATGGCTACACCTTC	CATSLQGANYGYTF
TRBV28	NA	TRBJ2-5	NA	TGTGCCACGAAAAGAGAACCCCAAGAGACCCAGTACTTC	CATKREPQETQYF
TRBV19	few	TRBJ1-4	NA	TGTGCCAGTAGTATGGGGCCGACAGGTGTAACTAATGAAAAACTGTTTTTT	CASSMGPTGVTNEKLFF
TRBV7-9	few	TRBJ2-3	TRBD2	TGTGCCAGCGCGGGGGGAGATACGCAGTATTTT	CASAGGDTQYF
TRBV7-2	NA	TRBJ2-7	TRBD1	TGTGCCAGCAGCCAAAACAGGGGAAGCTACGAGCAGTACTTC	CASSQNRGSYEQYF
TRBV7-9	NA	TRBJ2-7	TRBD1	TGTGCCAGCAGCTCAACTCGACAGGGAACCTACGAGCAGTACTTC	CASSSTRQGTYEQYF
TRBV11-3	NA	TRBJ2-2	NA	TGTGTCAGCAGCTTTCGTGGGACGGAGGAGCTGTTTTTT	CVSSFRGTEELFF
TRBV12-3/TRBV12-4	NA	TRBJ2-1	TRBD1	TGTGCCAGCAGTTTAGGTGACAGGGGCTCTAACAATGAGCAGTTCTTC	CASSLGDRGSNNEQFF